This entry features one T cell receptor (beta chain) sequence. Extraction of RNA preceded its reverse transcription into cDNA, which served as the sequencing template. TCRdb's copy holds only in-frame clones and misses some; the assay was immunoSEQ multiplex PCR. Among around 270,000 clones listed, about three fifths were seen once. V dropped 5 bases and J dropped 9; count of bases not matched to a gene: 7. The germline CDR1 and CDR2 sequences are MNHNY and SVGAGI (reference sequence). This CDR3 contains 13 residues. Treatment here: oral pan-JAK inhibitor, 5-10 mg twice daily. This entry comes from a study of CD8+ T cells in alopecia areata.

The sequences come from CD4+ T cells sorted from blood, collected at week 24, from a patient treated with tofacitinib. This receptor was identified in a human donor with alopecia areata. This rearrangement joins TRBV6-6 to TRBJ1-2, with TRBD1 matching 9 bases. The DNA for the CDR3 is TGTGCCAGCAGTCCAACAGGGGGCCAAAGCTACACCTTC. Its translation is CASSPTGGQSYTF.